This T cell receptor beta chain was identified during a study of OX40 agonist ivuxolimab in advanced cancers. Across the whole study: Averaging roughly 60 years in age, with a range of 23 to 79, the cohort was approximately 83% male. Allowance was made for prior anti-PD-1, anti-PD-L1 or anti-CTLA-4 therapy, and roughly 40% had some. Partial response was recorded in three patients: one hepatocellular carcinoma and two cutaneous melanoma cases.

Germline CDR1 reads LNHDA; CDR2 reads SQIVND (reference sequence). V lost 4 bases to trimming and J lost 1 base; unmatched junction nucleotides: 3. CDR3 length: 14 amino acids. Blood draws occurred at baseline, cycle 4 day 1, and cycle 7 day 1. Some clones are missing from TCRdb's copy, which holds only in-frame ones; the method was immunoSEQ multiplex PCR. The repertoire includes more than 70,000 clones, about 84% of them detected once, and roughly 5.3% sits in the top ten. V and J are TRBV19 and TRBJ2-7, with TRBD1 matching over 8 bases. Material: CD4+ or CD8+ T cells sorted from blood, obtained in a trial of the OX40 agonist ivuxolimab. The sequence derives from an adult with an advanced solid tumor such as melanoma, head and neck, liver or kidney cancer. The CDR3 DNA reads TGTGCCAGTAGTAAACAGGGGGTTTCCTACGAGCAGTACTTC. Residues: CASSKQGVSYEQYF.